This T cell receptor beta chain is drawn from a study of blood T cell repertoires in COVID-19. Study-level information: COVID-19 samples from acute and convalescent phases originated in the United States, Italy and Spain. Nucleic acid was either cDNA or gDNA, and it came from T cells, B-cell-depleted T cells, or PBMCs.

The length of the CDR3 is 14 residues. V was clipped by 9 bases and J by 9 bases; unmatched bases: 14. Germline V gives CDR1 KGHSH, CDR2 LQKENI. Assay used: immunoSEQ multiplex PCR; TCRdb lists only in-frame clones, some missing. Among about 120,000 clones listed, 85% were seen once. This clone was detected once. The chain couples TRBV18 to TRBJ1-5; 7 positions agree with TRBD1. Input material: peripheral blood. This receptor was identified in a man older than 75 with acute or convalescent COVID-19. The CDR3 nucleotides read TGTGCCAGTGCCAGCGACAGGGATGGTGGGCCCCAGCATTTT. Translating it yields CASASDRDGGPQHF.